This TCR beta chain was recorded in a study of CD8 T cells in Susac syndrome. Reverse transcription of roughly 0.45 to 1 ug RNA was performed with random hexamers. TCR beta CDR3 was amplified by immunoSEQ multiplex PCR. This amplification extended across 54 Vbeta and 13 Jbeta segments. TCRdb reprocessed the immunoSEQ multiplex PCR reads with MiXCR, giving one entry per CDR3 protein. The sample includes about 160,000 distinct CDR3 sequences, approximately 95% of them seen just once. TCR beta from blood CD8+ and CD4+ T cells was sequenced. The TCR was taken from a human donor with Susac syndrome. Sequenced: CD4+ T cells from PBMCs.

In nucleotides, the CDR3 is TGTGCCACCAGCAGAGAGGTAGAGTCCCACGAGCAGTACGTC. It specifies CATSREVESHEQYV. The V and J genes are TRBV15 and TRBJ2-7; D unclear. CDR3 length equals 14 residues. Germline lookup yields CDR1 LNHNV and CDR2 YYDKDF (reference sequence). Trimming removed 0 bases from V and 5 bases from J, with 11 bases in between.